What follows describes a single T cell receptor beta chain. Its matching antigen is unknown. The RNA input was about 0.5 to 1 ug, and it was reverse transcribed with random hexamers. immunoSEQ multiplex PCR amplified TCR beta CDR3 across 54 Vbeta, 13 Jbeta. TCRdb reanalysed the immunoSEQ multiplex PCR reads using MiXCR and keeps one entry per CDR3 protein. Among about 24,000 distinct CDR3 sequences listed, over 85% were seen once. The data were obtained in a study of CD8 T cells in Susac syndrome. General study findings and limits: In Susac syndrome, CD8+ expansion was highest in TEMRA and active disease.

The sequence was collected from a human donor with Susac syndrome. Sequencing used CD8+ T cells from PBMCs.

The CDR3 here is CSAPDGNTEAFF. The DNA for the CDR3 is TGCAGTGCTCCGGACGGAAACACTGAAGCTTTCTTT. The V call is TRBV20-1, the J call TRBJ1-1; D gene unclear. Germline CDR1 reads DFQATT; CDR2 reads SNEGSKA (reference sequence). The V and J ends lost 5 bases and 2 bases respectively, with 9 bases between them. The CDR3 extends over 12 amino acids.